The 19 T cell receptor beta chains below were found in one sample sequenced in a study of molecular identifiers for immune sequencing clone quantification. TCRdb re-derived calls from the PCR reads in MiXCR, one entry per CDR3 protein. The sample holds approximately 500,000 distinct CDR3 sequences, roughly 26% seen once. What was sequenced was naive CD8+ T cells from blood, with Jurkat cell RNA spiked in. The subset here: FACS-sorted CD8+CD4-CCR7+CD45RA+ naive T cells. The receptor set was obtained from a human donor in good health. Some libraries in this study had Jurkat cell RNA spiked in.

The rearrangement joins TRBV5-6 to TRBJ2-5; D not resolved. The V gene lost 3 bases and the J gene lost 2 bases, with 11 bases spanning the gap. CDR1 SGHDT and CDR2 YYEEEE come from the germline V gene. The CDR3 loop spans 14 amino acids. The CDR3 DNA follows: TGTGCCAGCAGCTGGAAAGACTGGCAAGAGACCCAGTACTTC. It encodes CASSWKDWQETQYF. Drawing the rest from reference TRBV5-6 and TRBJ2-5, the complete variable domain is DAGVTQSPTHLIKTRGQQVTLRCSPKSGHDTVSWYQQALGQGPQFIFQYYEEEERQRGNFPDRFSGHQFPNYSSELNVNALLLGDSALYLCASSWKDWQETQYFGPGTRLLVL.

About this clonotype itself: At one end the junction does not follow the germline gene, possibly because of a read error. The V call is TRBV10-3, the J call TRBJ2-7; 9 bases align to TRBD2. Germline V CDR1 and CDR2: ENHRY, SYGVKD. CDR3 length equals 18 residues. The CDR3 DNA sequence: TGTGCCATCAGTGAGAGGGGGGAGCCGGGACTAGCCCCCTACGAGGAGTACTTC. Protein: CAISERGEPGLAPYEEYF.

Concerning this clonotype itself: A much larger clone differs from this one at a single base, so this may be a read error. J is TRBJ2-3 and V is TRBV2; maybe TRBD2 (5 bases). V was trimmed by 7 bases and J by 7 bases, leaving 12 bases between them. CDR3 size: 12 residues. In germline, CDR1 is SNHLY, CDR2 FYNNEI. This CDR3 reads CASMRVPNTQYF. The CDR3 DNA reads as TGTGCCAGCATGAGGGTTCCAAATACGCAGTATTTT. Supplemented by reference TRBV2 and TRBJ2-3, the full variable domain reads EPEVTQTPSHQVTQMGQEVILRCVPISNHLYFYWYRQILGQKVEFLVSFYNNEISEKSEIFDDQFSVERPDGSNFTLKIRSTKLEDSAMYFCASMRVPNTQYFGPGTRLTVL.

The CDR3 sequence: CASSLDETGFSDTGELFF. The CDR3 nucleotides read TGTGCCAGCAGCTTGGATGAGACAGGGTTTTCGGACACCGGGGAGCTGTTTTTT. V is TRBV5-6 and J is TRBJ2-2, with TRBD1 matching over 7 bases. Germline assignment: CDR1 SGHDT and CDR2 YYEEEE. V gave up 0 bases and J gave up 3 bases; unmatched junction bases: 11. The CDR3 sequence is 18 residues long.

A few counts support this clonotype. The CDR3 protein is CSARESGQVTDTQYF. CDR3 nucleotides: TGCAGTGCTAGAGAATCGGGACAGGTCACAGATACGCAGTATTTT. The rearrangement uses TRBV20-1 and TRBJ2-3; TRBD1 agrees at 8 bases. Germline lookup yields CDR1 DFQATT and CDR2 SNEGSKA (reference sequence). The CDR3 is 15 residues long. J lost 2 bases, V lost 0 bases, and 4 bases had no gene match.

Concerning this clonotype itself: A much bigger clone sits one base away, suggesting this may be a read error. The rearrangement joins TRBV4-2 to TRBJ2-3; D is possibly TRBD1 (5 bases). Germline loops: CDR1 LGHNA, CDR2 YNFKEQ. The ends were cut back, 2 bases at V and 2 bases at J, with 17 bases in the middle. This CDR3 has 17 residues. The CDR3 DNA reads as TGTGCCAGCAGCCAACACCGCCTGGGGCCTAACACAGATACGCAGTATTTT. Protein product: CASSQHRLGPNTDTQYF.

The chain links TRBV4-2 to TRBJ1-1; TRBD1 is a possible D gene (6 bases). The V and J ends lost 0 bases and 4 bases respectively, with 12 bases between them. Per germline, CDR1 LGHNA and CDR2 YNFKEQ. This CDR3 region has 15 residues. CDR3 residues: CASSQEQGSVTEAFF. CDR3 coding DNA: TGTGCCAGCAGCCAAGAACAGGGTAGTGTCACTGAAGCTTTCTTT.

The V and J genes are TRBV12-3 or TRBV12-4 and TRBJ1-2; TRBD1 agrees at 8 bases. The CDR3 sequence is 12 residues long. V lost 1 base and J lost 13; bases outside the gene matches: 5. CDR3 in amino acids: CASSLGGQEFTF. The CDR3 DNA reads TGTGCCAGCAGTTTAGGGGGACAGGAATTCACCTTC.

In its sample, this clonotype was seen a few times. This sequence joins TRBV27 and TRBJ2-7; no firm D call. Trimming removed 7 bases at V and 3 bases at J, with 13 bases between. From germline, CDR1 is MNHEY and CDR2 SMNVEV (reference sequence). This CDR3 spans 13 amino acids. CDR3 nucleotide sequence: TGTGCCAGCATTAGTCCCCTCCGCTACGAGCAGTACTTC. It codes for CASISPLRYEQYF.

This chain links TRBV4-1 with TRBJ2-1; TRBD2 agrees at 12 bases. The J segment lost 7 bases and the V segment lost 0 bases, leaving 7 bases of the junction unmatched. In germline, CDR1 is MGHRA, CDR2 YSYEKL. The CDR3 spans 17 residues. The CDR3 DNA sequence: TGCGCCAGCAGCCAAGAAGGCACTAGCGGGGGGTTAAATGAGCAGTTCTTC. The encoded protein is CASSQEGTSGGLNEQFF.

The J gene is TRBJ1-1, the V gene TRBV29-1, with TRBD1 identical over 9 bases. After removal of 5 bases from V and 5 bases from J, the junction contained 12 bases not matched to a gene. Germline V gene data show CDR1 as SQVTM and CDR2 as ANQGSEA. The CDR3 covers 15 residues. This CDR3 reads CSVRGGQGRRTEAFF. The CDR3 coding sequence is TGCAGCGTTAGGGGAGGACAGGGGAGACGGACTGAAGCTTTCTTT.

Details on this clonotype: A read error may be the cause here, since a much bigger clone is one base away. The chain uses TRBV29-1 and TRBJ2-1; D perhaps matches TRBD1 (5 bases). CDR1 and CDR2 from the germline V gene are SQVTM and ANQGSEA. The CDR3 length is 12 residues. CDR3 amino acids: CCVPPRGNEQFF. The CDR3 DNA reads as TGCTGCGTACCACCTAGGGGAAATGAGCAGTTCTTC.

There are many counts of this clonotype. The chain recombines TRBV20-1 with TRBJ1-1; D gene ambiguous. The CDR3 sequence is 12 residues long. Germline loops: CDR1 DFQATT, CDR2 SNEGSKA (reference sequence). V lost 0 bases and J 4 bases, leaving 6 bases between the germline ends. The CDR3 here is CSAREEVTEAFF. DNA for the CDR3: TGCAGTGCTAGAGAGGAGGTCACTGAAGCTTTCTTT.

This clonotype was detected ten times or more. The gene calls are TRBV28 and TRBJ1-5; D is undetermined. This CDR3 region has 13 residues. Trimming took off 4 bases at V and 5 bases at J, with 9 bases between the two ends. Germline CDR1 reads MDHEN; CDR2 reads SYDVKM. CDR3 bases: TGTGCCAGCAGTTATGCTCTCCATCAGCCCCAGCATTTT. This sequence encodes CASSYALHQPQHF.

This clonotype was recorded a few times. V is TRBV4-1 and J is TRBJ2-7; TRBD1 aligns across 9 bases. CDR1 is MGHRA and CDR2 is YSYEKL in the germline V gene. This CDR3 has 15 residues. J lost 2 bases, V lost 2 bases, and 4 bases had no gene match. The CDR3 nucleotides are TGCGCCAGCAGCCAAAAGACAGGGGGTCCCTACGAGCAGTACTTC. Translating gives CASSQKTGGPYEQYF.

The genes are TRBV7-9 and TRBJ2-6, with 9 nucleotides matching TRBD1. Looked up from germline, CDR1 is SEHNR and CDR2 is FQNEAQ (reference sequence). There are 17 residues in the CDR3. The J segment lost 2 bases and the V segment lost 5 bases, leaving 7 bases of the junction unmatched. The CDR3 is CASSPQDRGPGANVLTF. The CDR3 region has the DNA TGTGCCAGCAGCCCACAGGACAGGGGACCTGGGGCCAACGTCCTGACTTTC.

V and J are TRBV19 and TRBJ1-6; D uncertain. The germline V gene has CDR1 LNHDA and CDR2 SQIVND (reference sequence). V lost 5 bases, J lost 8 bases, and 13 bases lay in between. The CDR3 spans 14 residues. CDR3 DNA sequence: TGTGCCAGTAGTTCCCTGGGCCACCATTCACCCCTCCACTTT. This translates into CASSSLGHHSPLHF. Variable domain in full (rest from reference TRBV19 and TRBJ1-6): DGGITQSPKYLFRKEGQNVTLSCEQNLNHDAMYWYRQDPGQGLRLIYYSQIVNDFQKGDIAEGYSVSREKKESFPLTVTSAQKNPTAFYLCASSSLGHHSPLHFGNGTRLTVT.

Only a few counts were recorded for this clonotype. The V gene is TRBV9, the J gene TRBJ1-4; D is undetermined. CDR3 length: 17 amino acids. Looked up from germline, CDR1 is SGDLS and CDR2 is YYNGEE. Trimming left V 0 bases short and J 0 bases short, with 12 bases between. The CDR3 DNA reads as TGTGCCAGCAGCGTAGAGGCAGGTACCTCAACTAATGAAAAACTGTTTTTT. This translates into CASSVEAGTSTNEKLFF.

This clonotype was seen at least ten times. The genes are TRBV30 and TRBJ2-7; perhaps TRBD1 as D (5 bases). The CDR3 covers 13 residues. The ends were cut back, 0 bases at V and 4 bases at J, with 10 bases in the middle. CDR1 is GTSNPN, CDR2 SVGIG, per germline (reference sequence). Here the CDR3 reads CAWSVGEGYEQYF. In DNA form, the CDR3 reads TGTGCCTGGAGTGTAGGGGAAGGGTACGAGCAGTACTTC.